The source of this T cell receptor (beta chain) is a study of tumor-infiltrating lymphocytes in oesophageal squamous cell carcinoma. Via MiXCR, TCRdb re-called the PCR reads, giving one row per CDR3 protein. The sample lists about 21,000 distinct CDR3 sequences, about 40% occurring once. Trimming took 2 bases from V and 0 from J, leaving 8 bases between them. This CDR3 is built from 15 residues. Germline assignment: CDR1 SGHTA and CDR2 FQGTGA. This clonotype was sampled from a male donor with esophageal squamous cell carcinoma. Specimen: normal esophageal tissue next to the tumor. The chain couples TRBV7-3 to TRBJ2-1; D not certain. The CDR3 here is CASSLVGTSYNEQFF. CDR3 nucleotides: TGTGCCAGCAGCTTAGTGGGAACCTCCTACAATGAGCAGTTCTTC.